A single sample is the source of the 25 T cell receptor beta chains below, sequenced in a study of OX40 agonist ivuxolimab in advanced cancers. The library was made by the immunoSEQ multiplex PCR assay. What TCRdb holds here is the immuneACCESS table cut down to in-frame rearrangements. Part of the clones is not present; checked against another copy, under half of the missing clones reflect an unresolved V gene, and the others are unexplained. The sample table lists 65,000 to 80,000 clones, approximately 84% of them with a count of one. The top ten clones comprise around 0.51% of the sample. Here the sequenced sample was CD4+ or CD8+ T cells sorted from blood, taken in a trial of the OX40 agonist ivuxolimab. The origin of the receptors is an adult with an advanced solid tumor such as melanoma, head and neck, liver or kidney cancer.

This clone was observed a handful of times. The V gene is TRBV2, the J gene TRBJ2-7, with TRBD2 identical over 10 bases. Trimming took 7 bases from V and 3 from J; bases not matched to a gene: 6. Germline V gene lookup returns CDR1 SNHLY and CDR2 FYNNEI. The CDR3 loop spans 14 amino acids. The CDR3 sequence: CASNSLAGLYEQYF. DNA for the CDR3: TGTGCCAGCAATTCACTAGCGGGGCTCTACGAGCAGTACTTC.

The chain couples TRBV5-1 to TRBJ2-5; D is unclear. V dropped 6 bases and J dropped 3 bases, with 12 bases sitting between them. Germline lookup yields CDR1 SGHRS and CDR2 YFSETQ. The CDR3 covers 13 residues. The CDR3 sequence is CASNLANEETQYF. CDR3 coding DNA: TGCGCCAGCAATCTGGCTAATGAAGAGACCCAGTACTTC.

The rearrangement joins TRBV5-1 to TRBJ2-7; TRBD1 matches at 9 bases. CDR1 and CDR2 from the germline V gene are SGHRS and YFSETQ. V was pared by 2 bases and J by 6 bases, with 6 bases of the junction left unmatched. The CDR3 totals 14 residues. CDR3: CASSFGTGNGEQYF. The CDR3 DNA reads as TGCGCCAGCAGCTTTGGGACAGGGAACGGCGAGCAGTACTTC. The full variable domain, completed using reference TRBV5-1 and TRBJ2-7, is KAGVTQTPRYLIKTRGQQVTLSCSPISGHRSVSWYQQTPGQGLQFLFEYFSETQRNKGNFPGRFSGRQFSNSRSEMNVSTLELGDSALYLCASSFGTGNGEQYFGPGTRLTVT.

This clone was counted a few times. This rearrangement joins TRBV11-2 to TRBJ2-1, with 15 nucleotides matching TRBD2. The junction had 12 bases not matched to a gene; V was cut back by 4 bases and J by 8 bases. Germline assignment: CDR1 SGHAT and CDR2 FQNNGV. The CDR3 is 18 residues long. CDR3 sequence (DNA): TGTGCCAGCAGCTCTACAACCGGACTAGCGGGGGGGCGGTATGAGCAGTTCTTC. Encoded protein: CASSSTTGLAGGRYEQFF.

V is TRBV15 and J is TRBJ1-4, with 8 positions matching TRBD1. Germline CDR1 is LNHNV and CDR2 is YYDKDF (reference sequence). The CDR3 length is 15 residues. V was pared by 8 bases and J by 1 base, with 6 bases of the junction left unmatched. In DNA form, the CDR3 reads TGTGCCACCGCCCAGGGGGCGAGAACTAATGAAAAACTGTTTTTT. Its protein product is CATAQGARTNEKLFF. Filled out from reference TRBV15 and TRBJ1-4, the complete variable domain reads DAMVIQNPRYQVTQFGKPVTLSCSQTLNHNVMYWYQQKSSQAPKLLFHYYDKDFNNEADTPDNFQSRRPNTSFCFLDIRSPGLGDTAMYLCATAQGARTNEKLFFGSGTQLSVL.

The rearrangement joins TRBV6-5 to TRBJ1-4; D gene ambiguous. The CDR3 spans 16 residues. Germline V CDR1 and CDR2: MNHEY, SVGAGI. V was shortened by 4 bases and J by 7 bases, with 19 bases between the two germline ends. The CDR3 is CASSSAGFGRAEKLFF. The CDR3 region has the DNA TGTGCCAGCAGTTCAGCGGGATTCGGTCGGGCTGAAAAACTGTTTTTT.

Only a few counts were recorded for this clone. The chain couples TRBV5-6 to TRBJ2-1, with TRBD1 matching 10 bases. Looked up from germline, CDR1 is SGHDT and CDR2 is YYEEEE. This CDR3 has 16 residues. V was clipped by 0 bases and J by 3 bases; unmatched bases: 3. DNA for the CDR3: TGTGCCAGCAGCTTGGAAGGACAGGGGGTCTACAATGAGCAGTTCTTC. It encodes CASSLEGQGVYNEQFF.

This clone was counted between two and nine times. This sequence joins TRBV6-1 and TRBJ1-1, with 8 bases aligning to TRBD1. The CDR3 is 15 residues long. Germline V gene sequence: CDR1 MNHNS, CDR2 SASEGT. Losses at the gene ends were 4 bases for V and 4 bases for J; bases not matched to a gene: 8. The CDR3, as DNA: TGTGCCAGCAGTGCTCTGACAGGGGCCGCCACTGAAGCTTTCTTT. This gives the protein CASSALTGAATEAFF.

This chain connects TRBV5-1 to TRBJ1-3; the D gene is possibly TRBD1 (5 bases). V dropped 1 base and J dropped 2 bases, with 10 bases sitting between them. The CDR3 loop spans 15 amino acids. Germline CDR1 and CDR2: SGHRS and YFSETQ. The CDR3 protein is CASSLSRQTGNTIYF. As DNA, the CDR3 is TGCGCCAGCAGCTTGAGTAGACAGACTGGAAACACCATATATTTT. Together with reference TRBV5-1 and TRBJ1-3, the CDR3 gives the full variable domain: KAGVTQTPRYLIKTRGQQVTLSCSPISGHRSVSWYQQTPGQGLQFLFEYFSETQRNKGNFPGRFSGRQFSNSRSEMNVSTLELGDSALYLCASSLSRQTGNTIYFGEGSWLTVV.

This clone was recorded a few times. The chain carries TRBV30 and TRBJ2-7, with TRBD2 as a possible D gene (6 bases). V lost 0 bases to trimming and J lost 3 bases, with 12 bases between them. The CDR3 extends over 14 amino acids. The V gene's germline CDR1 is GTSNPN and CDR2 SVGIG (reference sequence). The CDR3 region is CAWSVGGAGYEQYF. The CDR3 DNA follows: TGTGCCTGGAGTGTTGGAGGGGCCGGCTACGAGCAGTACTTC.

The J gene is TRBJ1-1, the V gene TRBV28; 7 positions match TRBD1. Losses at the gene ends were 5 bases for V and 1 base for J; bases not matched to a gene: 13. Per the germline V gene, CDR1 is MDHEN and CDR2 is SYDVKM. There are 17 residues in the CDR3. The CDR3 reads CASSPSGYRGRNTEAFF. The CDR3 nucleotides are TGTGCCAGCAGTCCATCCGGGTACAGGGGAAGGAACACTGAAGCTTTCTTT.

This clone was found a few times. This chain connects TRBV7-8 to TRBJ1-5; D ambiguous. Germline V CDR1 and CDR2: SGHVS, FQNEAQ. The CDR3 loop spans 15 amino acids. Trimming shortened V by 0 bases and J by 7 bases, and 13 bases separated the two germline ends. The CDR3 DNA reads TGTGCCAGCAGCTTAGCGATCTCAGGTTCCCAGCCCCAGCATTTT. Its translation: CASSLAISGSQPQHF. The full variable domain, in which reference TRBV7-8 and TRBJ1-5 provide the parts outside the CDR3, is GAGVSQSPRYKVAKRGQDVALRCDPISGHVSLFWYQQALGQGPEFLTYFQNEAQLDKSGLPSDRFFAERPEGSVSTLKIQRTQQEDSAVYLCASSLAISGSQPQHFGDGTRLSIL.

This rearrangement joins TRBV28 to TRBJ2-3; unclear D gene. The CDR3 is 12 residues long. Germline CDR1 MDHEN, CDR2 SYDVKM. V was clipped by 1 base and J by 8 bases, with 7 bases between them. CDR3 sequence: CASSLFPGTQYF. CDR3 nucleotide sequence: TGTGCCAGCAGTTTATTTCCGGGTACGCAGTATTTT.

The CDR3 loop is CATSHPDRNSYNEQFF. CDR3 bases: TGTGCCACCAGCCACCCTGACAGAAACTCCTACAATGAGCAGTTCTTC. The V call is TRBV15, the J call TRBJ2-1; TRBD1 might be the D (5 bases). The CDR3 covers 16 residues. Germline assignment: CDR1 LNHNV and CDR2 YYDKDF (reference sequence). Trimming removed 5 bases from V and 0 bases from J, with 14 bases in between.

The chain links TRBV5-4 to TRBJ1-2, with TRBD1 identical over 7 bases. V shed 4 bases, J shed 3 bases, and the junction held 3 bases outside the gene matches. The CDR3 totals 13 residues. CDR1 SGHNT and CDR2 YYREEE come from the germline V gene (reference sequence). The CDR3 loop is CASSAGTDYGYTF. In nucleotides, the CDR3 is TGTGCCAGCAGCGCCGGGACAGACTATGGCTACACCTTC.

The chain couples TRBV5-6 to TRBJ1-1; 7 positions agree with TRBD1. Germline CDR1 reads SGHDT; CDR2 reads YYEEEE. Trimming removed 4 bases from V and 6 bases from J; junction bases left unmatched: 9. The CDR3 runs to 14 residues. DNA of the CDR3: TGTGCCAGCAGCCGCCCAATACAGGGGTCTGAAGCTTTCTTT. It yields the protein CASSRPIQGSEAFF.

The V call is TRBV9, the J call TRBJ2-1, with TRBD2 as a possible D gene (6 bases). The V gene lost 1 base and the J gene lost 7 bases, with 24 bases spanning the gap. This CDR3 is 18 amino acids long. Germline V gene lookup returns CDR1 SGDLS and CDR2 YYNGEE. The CDR3, as DNA: TGTGCCAGCAGCGTAACCCACCTTAGCGGAAACGGAGGGAATGAGCAGTTCTTC. Its protein is CASSVTHLSGNGGNEQFF. Variable domain in full (rest from reference TRBV9 and TRBJ2-1): DSGVTQTPKHLITATGQRVTLRCSPRSGDLSVYWYQQSLDQGLQFLIQYYNGEERAKGNILERFSAQQFPDLHSELNLSSLELGDSALYFCASSVTHLSGNGGNEQFFGPGTRLTVL.

The chain recombines TRBV7-2 with TRBJ2-7; D uncertain. V lost 1 base and J 2 bases, leaving 9 bases between the germline ends. This CDR3 region has 14 residues. Germline CDR1 reads SGHTA; CDR2 reads FQGNSA. DNA for the CDR3: TGTGCCAGCAGCTTAGATAGGGAAACCTACGAGCAGTACTTC. As protein: CASSLDRETYEQYF.

The chain uses TRBV6-4 and TRBJ2-1; TRBD1 or TRBD2 may be the D gene (5 bases each). V lost 10 bases and J 8 bases, leaving 18 bases between the germline ends. The length of the CDR3 is 13 residues. The germline V gene has CDR1 MRHNA and CDR2 SNTAGT. CDR3 in amino acids: CATARDLPDEQFF. Here the CDR3 DNA reads TGTGCCACCGCTAGGGACCTCCCGGATGAGCAGTTCTTC.

This clone was observed a single time. The chain joins TRBV18 to TRBJ2-2; TRBD2 is a possible D gene (6 bases). V was clipped by 3 bases and J by 5 bases, with 16 bases between them. The CDR3 loop spans 16 amino acids. The germline V gene has CDR1 KGHSH and CDR2 LQKENI. The CDR3 here is CASSPQGGRWTGELFF. The CDR3 DNA sequence: TGTGCCAGCTCACCTCAGGGAGGACGTTGGACCGGGGAGCTGTTTTTT.

This chain uses TRBV6-5 with TRBJ1-6; D is unresolved. V was shortened by 6 bases and J by 7 bases, with 10 bases between the two germline ends. From germline, CDR1 is MNHEY and CDR2 SVGAGI. CDR3 size: 13 residues. CDR3 bases: TGTGCCAGCAGACACGACCCGAATTCACCCCTCCACTTT. Protein: CASRHDPNSPLHF.

This clone was seen just once. The V call is TRBV6-9, the J call TRBJ2-7; possible D gene TRBD1, 6 bases. The CDR3 consists of 12 residues. Germline lookup yields CDR1 MNHGY and CDR2 SVAAGI. Trimming left V 2 bases short and J 5 bases short, with 7 bases between. As DNA, the CDR3 is TGTGCCAGCAGTTATAACAGGGACGAGCAGTACTTC. Residues: CASSYNRDEQYF.

Concerning this clone itself: A much larger clone differs by one base, so this may be a read error. This sample also contains other DNA sequences that code for the same CDR3. The chain employs TRBV6-5 and TRBJ1-2, with TRBD1 matching 7 bases. There are 16 residues in the CDR3. After removal of 0 bases from V and 8 bases from J, the junction contained 12 bases not matched to a gene. CDR1 and CDR2 (germline): MNHEY, SVGAGI. Here the CDR3 DNA reads TGTGCCAGCAGTTACTCAGGGGGGATAGGGGGCGGGGGCTACACCTTC. Its protein product is CASSYSGGIGGGGYTF.

CDR3 amino acids: CASSYSRGTDQKQYF. DNA for the CDR3: TGTGCCAGCAGTTACTCGAGGGGGACAGATCAAAAGCAGTACTTC. The chain couples TRBV6-6 to TRBJ2-7, with 7 nucleotides matching TRBD1. With V trimmed by 0 bases and J by 8 bases, 10 bases remained unmatched. There are 15 residues in the CDR3. Germline-derived CDR1 and CDR2 are MNHNY and SVGAGI (reference sequence).

The count of this clone is one. The V gene is TRBV28, the J gene TRBJ1-2; D not resolved. This CDR3 spans 13 amino acids. V lost 3 bases to trimming and J lost 5 bases, with 10 bases between them. Germline V gene data show CDR1 as MDHEN and CDR2 as SYDVKM. CDR3 DNA sequence: TGTGCCAGCAGTTTCTGGCCGGAGTATGGCTACACCTTC. This codes for CASSFWPEYGYTF.